The T cell receptor beta chain under discussion was sequenced for a study of blood T cell repertoires in COVID-19. On the study more broadly: Sites in the United States, Italy and Spain provided acute and convalescent COVID-19 samples. T cells, B-cell-depleted T cells, or PBMCs supplied cDNA or gDNA.

Trimming took 2 bases from V and 4 from J; bases not matched to a gene: 8. The CDR3 consists of 15 residues. Germline V gene data show CDR1 as SGHRS and CDR2 as YFSETQ. Original methodology: Reference gene primer amplification gave nucleated cell count estimates. Profiling relied on immunoSEQ multiplex PCR, and the TCRdb table lists in-frame clones only, not all of them. D and trimming were read from the DNA, whereas the V and J calls and clone size are those reported in that table. The data hold 81,000 or so clones, with roughly 83% observed a single time. The material sequenced was peripheral blood. The chain employs TRBV5-1 and TRBJ1-1, with TRBD1 matching over 7 bases. This TCR was recovered from a man aged 45 to 65 with active COVID-19. CDR3 sequence (DNA): TGCGCCAGCAGCTTCCAGGGGGATGGTGGCACTGAAGCTTTCTTT. Residues: CASSFQGDGGTEAFF.